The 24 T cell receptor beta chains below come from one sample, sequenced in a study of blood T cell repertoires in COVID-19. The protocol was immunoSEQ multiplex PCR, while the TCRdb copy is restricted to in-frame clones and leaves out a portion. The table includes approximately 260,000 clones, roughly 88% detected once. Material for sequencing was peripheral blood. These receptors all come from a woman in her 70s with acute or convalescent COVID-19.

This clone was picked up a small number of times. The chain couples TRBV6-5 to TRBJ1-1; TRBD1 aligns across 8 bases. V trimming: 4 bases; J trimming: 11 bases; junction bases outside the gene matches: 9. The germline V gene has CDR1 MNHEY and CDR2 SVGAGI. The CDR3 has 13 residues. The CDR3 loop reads CASSSGQALLAFF. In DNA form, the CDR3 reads TGTGCCAGCAGTTCGGGACAGGCTTTATTGGCTTTCTTT.

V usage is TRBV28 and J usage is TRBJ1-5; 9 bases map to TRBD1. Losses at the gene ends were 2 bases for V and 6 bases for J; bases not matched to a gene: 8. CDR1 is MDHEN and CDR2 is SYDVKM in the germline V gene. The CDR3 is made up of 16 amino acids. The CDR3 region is CASSLNAGTGSQPQHF. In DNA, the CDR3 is TGTGCCAGCAGTTTAAACGCCGGGACAGGGAGTCAGCCCCAGCATTTT.

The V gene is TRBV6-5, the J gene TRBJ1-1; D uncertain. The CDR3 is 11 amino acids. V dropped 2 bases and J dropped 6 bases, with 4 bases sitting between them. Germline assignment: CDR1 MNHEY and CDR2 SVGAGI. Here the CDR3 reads CASSYGAEAFF. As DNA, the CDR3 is TGTGCCAGCAGTTACGGAGCTGAAGCTTTCTTT.

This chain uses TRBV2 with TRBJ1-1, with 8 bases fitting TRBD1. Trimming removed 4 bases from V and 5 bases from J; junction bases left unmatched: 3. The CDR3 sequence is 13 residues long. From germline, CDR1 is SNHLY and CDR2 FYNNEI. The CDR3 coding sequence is TGTGCCAGCAGTGGGACAGGGCTGACTGAAGCTTTCTTT. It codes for CASSGTGLTEAFF.

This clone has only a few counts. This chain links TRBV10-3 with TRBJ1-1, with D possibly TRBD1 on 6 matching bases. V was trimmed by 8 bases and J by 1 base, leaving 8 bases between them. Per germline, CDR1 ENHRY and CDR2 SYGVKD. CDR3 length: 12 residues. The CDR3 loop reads CAIGQTNTEAFF. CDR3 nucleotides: TGTGCCATCGGACAGACGAACACTGAAGCTTTCTTT.

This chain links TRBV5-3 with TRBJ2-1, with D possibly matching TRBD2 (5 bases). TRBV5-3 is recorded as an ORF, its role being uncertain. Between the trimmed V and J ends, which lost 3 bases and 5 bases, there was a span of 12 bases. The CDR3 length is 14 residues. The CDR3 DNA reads TGTGCCAGAAGCTCCAGCGGCACAGACAATGAGCAGTTCTTC. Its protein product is CARSSSGTDNEQFF.

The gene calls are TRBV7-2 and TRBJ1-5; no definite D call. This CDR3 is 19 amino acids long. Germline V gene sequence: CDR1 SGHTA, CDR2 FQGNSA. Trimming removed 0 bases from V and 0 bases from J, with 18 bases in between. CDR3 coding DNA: TGTGCCAGCAGCTTAGCTGTGTCGGCAGGCGCCTATAGCAATCAGCCCCAGCATTTT. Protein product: CASSLAVSAGAYSNQPQHF.

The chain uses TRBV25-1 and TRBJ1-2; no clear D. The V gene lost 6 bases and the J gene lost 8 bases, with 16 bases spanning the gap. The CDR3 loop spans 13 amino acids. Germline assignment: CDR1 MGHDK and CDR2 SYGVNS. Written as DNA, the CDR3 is TGTGCCAGCAGAAATACGGGGTCAGACGGCTACACCTTC. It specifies CASRNTGSDGYTF.

The CDR3 spells CASSSRGAPQPQHF. The CDR3 bases are TGTGCCAGCAGCTCACGGGGGGCTCCCCAGCCCCAGCATTTT. The chain uses TRBV7-9 and TRBJ1-5; maybe TRBD1 (6 bases). This CDR3 comprises 14 residues. CDR1 and CDR2 from the germline V gene are SEHNR and FQNEAQ (reference sequence). Deletions cut 4 bases from V and 7 bases from J, with 14 bases between.

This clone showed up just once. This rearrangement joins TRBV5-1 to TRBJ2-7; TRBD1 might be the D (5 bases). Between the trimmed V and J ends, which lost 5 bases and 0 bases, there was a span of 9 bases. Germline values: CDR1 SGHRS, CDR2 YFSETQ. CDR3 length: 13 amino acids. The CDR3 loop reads CASRLDSSYEQYF. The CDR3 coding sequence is TGCGCCAGCAGGCTCGACAGCTCCTACGAGCAGTACTTC. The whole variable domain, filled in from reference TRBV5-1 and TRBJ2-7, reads KAGVTQTPRYLIKTRGQQVTLSCSPISGHRSVSWYQQTPGQGLQFLFEYFSETQRNKGNFPGRFSGRQFSNSRSEMNVSTLELGDSALYLCASRLDSSYEQYFGPGTRLTVT.

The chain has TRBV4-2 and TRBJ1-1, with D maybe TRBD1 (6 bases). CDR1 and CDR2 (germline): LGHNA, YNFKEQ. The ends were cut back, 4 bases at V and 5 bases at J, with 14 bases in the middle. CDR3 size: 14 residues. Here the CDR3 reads CASSPVSGETEAFF. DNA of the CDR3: TGTGCCAGCAGCCCAGTTTCAGGGGAAACTGAAGCTTTCTTT.

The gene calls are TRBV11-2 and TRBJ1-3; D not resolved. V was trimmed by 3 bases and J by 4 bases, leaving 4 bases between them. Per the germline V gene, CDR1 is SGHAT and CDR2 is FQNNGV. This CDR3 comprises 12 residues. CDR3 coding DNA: TGTGCCAGCAGCTTCGAGGGAAACACCATATATTTT. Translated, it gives CASSFEGNTIYF.

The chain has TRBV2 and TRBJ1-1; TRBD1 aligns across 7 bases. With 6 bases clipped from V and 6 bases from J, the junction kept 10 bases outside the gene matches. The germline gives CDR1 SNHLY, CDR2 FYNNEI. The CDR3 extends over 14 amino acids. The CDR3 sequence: CASRADRVMSEAFF. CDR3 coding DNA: TGTGCCAGCAGGGCTGACAGGGTGATGTCTGAAGCTTTCTTT.

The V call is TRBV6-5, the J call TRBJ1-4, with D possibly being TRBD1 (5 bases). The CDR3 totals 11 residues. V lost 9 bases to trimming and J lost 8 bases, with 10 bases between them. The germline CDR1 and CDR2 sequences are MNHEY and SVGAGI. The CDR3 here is CASGAREKLFF. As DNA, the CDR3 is TGTGCCAGTGGGGCTCGGGAAAAACTGTTTTTT.

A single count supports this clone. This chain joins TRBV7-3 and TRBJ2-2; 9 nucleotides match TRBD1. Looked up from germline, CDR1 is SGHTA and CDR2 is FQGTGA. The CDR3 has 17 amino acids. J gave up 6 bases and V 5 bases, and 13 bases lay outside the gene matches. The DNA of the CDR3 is TGTGCCAGCAGCCAATATCCGGGACAGGGAACCTCCGGGGAGCTGTTTTTT. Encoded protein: CASSQYPGQGTSGELFF.

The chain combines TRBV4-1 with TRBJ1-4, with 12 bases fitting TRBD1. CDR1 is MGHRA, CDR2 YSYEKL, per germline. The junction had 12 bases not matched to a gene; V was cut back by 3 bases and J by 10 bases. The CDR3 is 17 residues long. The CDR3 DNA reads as TGCGCCAGCAGCCATCCCACTAGAGGGACAGGGGGCGGAAAACTGTTTTTT. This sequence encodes CASSHPTRGTGGGKLFF.

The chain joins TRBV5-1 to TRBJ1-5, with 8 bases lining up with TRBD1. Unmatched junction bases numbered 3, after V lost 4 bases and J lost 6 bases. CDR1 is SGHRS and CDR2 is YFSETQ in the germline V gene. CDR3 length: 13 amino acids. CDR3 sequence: CASSGGTGQPQHF. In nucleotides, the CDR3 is TGCGCCAGCAGCGGAGGGACAGGTCAGCCCCAGCATTTT.

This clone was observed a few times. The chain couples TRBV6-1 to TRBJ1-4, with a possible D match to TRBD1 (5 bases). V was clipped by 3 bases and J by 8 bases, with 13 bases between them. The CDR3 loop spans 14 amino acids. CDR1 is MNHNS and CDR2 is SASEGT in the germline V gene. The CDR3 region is CASSEGVAGEKLFF. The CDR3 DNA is TGTGCCAGCAGTGAGGGGGTTGCGGGAGAAAAACTGTTTTTT.

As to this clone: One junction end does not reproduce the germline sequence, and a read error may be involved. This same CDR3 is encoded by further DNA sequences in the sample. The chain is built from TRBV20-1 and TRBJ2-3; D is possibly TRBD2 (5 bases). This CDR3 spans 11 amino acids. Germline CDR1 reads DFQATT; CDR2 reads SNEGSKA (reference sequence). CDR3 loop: CSARGPDTQYF. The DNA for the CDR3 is TGCAGTGCCAGAGGGCCAGATACGCAGTATTTT.

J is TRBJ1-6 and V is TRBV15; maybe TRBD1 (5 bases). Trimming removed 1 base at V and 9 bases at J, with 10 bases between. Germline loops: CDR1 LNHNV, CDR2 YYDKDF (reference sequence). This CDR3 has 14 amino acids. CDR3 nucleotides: TGTGCCACCAGCAGAGGGGGAAGGGGTTCACCCCTCCACTTT. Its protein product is CATSRGGRGSPLHF. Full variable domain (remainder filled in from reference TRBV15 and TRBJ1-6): DAMVIQNPRYQVTQFGKPVTLSCSQTLNHNVMYWYQQKSSQAPKLLFHYYDKDFNNEADTPDNFQSRRPNTSFCFLDIRSPGLGDTAMYLCATSRGGRGSPLHFGNGTRLTVT.

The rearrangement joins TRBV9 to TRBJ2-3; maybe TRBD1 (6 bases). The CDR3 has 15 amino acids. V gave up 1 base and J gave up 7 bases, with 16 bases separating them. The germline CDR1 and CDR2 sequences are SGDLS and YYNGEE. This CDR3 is CASSVNPRGENTQYF. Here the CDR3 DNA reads TGTGCCAGCAGCGTAAATCCCAGGGGTGAGAATACGCAGTATTTT.

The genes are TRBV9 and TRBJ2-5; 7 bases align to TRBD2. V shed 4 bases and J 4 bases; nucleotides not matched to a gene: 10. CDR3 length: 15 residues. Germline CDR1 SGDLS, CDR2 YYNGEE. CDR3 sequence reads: CASSPGGKVRETQYF. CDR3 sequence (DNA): TGTGCCAGCAGCCCCGGGGGGAAGGTACGAGAGACCCAGTACTTC.

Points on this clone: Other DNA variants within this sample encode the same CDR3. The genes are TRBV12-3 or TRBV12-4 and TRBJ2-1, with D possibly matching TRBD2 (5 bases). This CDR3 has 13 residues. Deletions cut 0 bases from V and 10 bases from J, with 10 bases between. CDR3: CASSLARGLEQFF. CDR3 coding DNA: TGTGCCAGCAGTTTAGCGCGTGGACTCGAGCAGTTCTTC.

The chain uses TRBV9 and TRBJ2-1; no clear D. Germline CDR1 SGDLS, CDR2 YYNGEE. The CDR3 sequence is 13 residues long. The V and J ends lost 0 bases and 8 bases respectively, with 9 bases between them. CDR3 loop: CASSVAIGYEQFF. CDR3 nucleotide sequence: TGTGCCAGCAGCGTAGCTATCGGGTATGAGCAGTTCTTC.